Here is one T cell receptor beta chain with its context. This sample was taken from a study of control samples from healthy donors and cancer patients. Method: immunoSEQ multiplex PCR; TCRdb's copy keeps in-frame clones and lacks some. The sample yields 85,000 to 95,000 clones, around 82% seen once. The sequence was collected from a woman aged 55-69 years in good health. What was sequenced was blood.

CDR3 in amino acids: CASTPGGGTTGELFF. CDR3 bases: TGTGCCAGCACCCCTGGGGGGGGTACTACCGGGGAGCTGTTTTTT. This chain joins TRBV7-2 and TRBJ2-2, with 7 bases lining up with TRBD2. V shed 7 bases, J shed 5 bases, and the junction held 10 bases outside the gene matches. This CDR3 contains 15 residues. Germline V lookup: CDR1 SGHTA, CDR2 FQGNSA.